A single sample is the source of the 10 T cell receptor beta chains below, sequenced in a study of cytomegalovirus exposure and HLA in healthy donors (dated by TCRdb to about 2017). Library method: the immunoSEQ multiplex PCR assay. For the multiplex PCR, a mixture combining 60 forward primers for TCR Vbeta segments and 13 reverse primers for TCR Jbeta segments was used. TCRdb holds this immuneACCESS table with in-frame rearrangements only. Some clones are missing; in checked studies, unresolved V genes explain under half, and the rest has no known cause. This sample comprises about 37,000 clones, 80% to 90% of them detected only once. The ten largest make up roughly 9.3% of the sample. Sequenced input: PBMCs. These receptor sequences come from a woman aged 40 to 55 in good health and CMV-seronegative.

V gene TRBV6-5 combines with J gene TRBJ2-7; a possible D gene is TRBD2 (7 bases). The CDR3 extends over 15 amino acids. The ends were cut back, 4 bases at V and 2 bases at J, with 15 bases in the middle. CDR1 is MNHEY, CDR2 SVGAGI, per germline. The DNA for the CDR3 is TGTGCCAGCAGTTCCTCGAGGGGGGGTACCTACGAGCAGTACGTC. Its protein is CASSSSRGGTYEQYV.

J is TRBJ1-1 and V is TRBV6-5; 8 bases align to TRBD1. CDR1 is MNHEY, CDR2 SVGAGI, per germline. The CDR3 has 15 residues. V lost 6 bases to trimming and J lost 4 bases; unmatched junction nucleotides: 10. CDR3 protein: CASSLSTGAVTEAFF. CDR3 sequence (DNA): TGTGCCAGCAGCCTTTCGACAGGGGCGGTCACTGAAGCTTTCTTT.

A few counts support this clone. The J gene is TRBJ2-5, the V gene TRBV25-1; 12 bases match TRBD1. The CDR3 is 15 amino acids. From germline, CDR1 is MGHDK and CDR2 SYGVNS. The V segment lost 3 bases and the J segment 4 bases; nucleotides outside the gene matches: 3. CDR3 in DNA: TGTGCCAGCAGTGAGGGACAGGGGGCCGGAGAGACCCAGTACTTC. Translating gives CASSEGQGAGETQYF.

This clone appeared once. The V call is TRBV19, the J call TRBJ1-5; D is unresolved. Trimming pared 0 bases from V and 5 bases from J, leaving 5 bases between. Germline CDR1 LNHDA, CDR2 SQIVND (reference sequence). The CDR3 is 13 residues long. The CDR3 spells CASSIDTDQPQHF. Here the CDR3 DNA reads TGTGCCAGTAGTATAGATACGGATCAGCCCCAGCATTTT.

CDR3 DNA: TGTGCCAGCAGTGACGGGGGGAACACCGGGGAGCTGTTTTTT. Translated, it gives CASSDGGNTGELFF. This chain links TRBV25-1 with TRBJ2-2; D might be TRBD2 (6 bases). V lost 3 bases and J lost 1, with 6 bases in between. This CDR3 spans 14 amino acids. Per the germline V gene, CDR1 is MGHDK and CDR2 is SYGVNS.

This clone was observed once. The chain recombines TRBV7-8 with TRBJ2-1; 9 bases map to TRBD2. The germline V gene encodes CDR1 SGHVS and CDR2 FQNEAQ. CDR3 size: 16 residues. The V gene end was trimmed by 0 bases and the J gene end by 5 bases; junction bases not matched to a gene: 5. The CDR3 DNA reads TGTGCCAGCAGCTTAGCCGGCGGGGGGGCCGACAATGAGCAGTTCTTC. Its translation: CASSLAGGGADNEQFF.

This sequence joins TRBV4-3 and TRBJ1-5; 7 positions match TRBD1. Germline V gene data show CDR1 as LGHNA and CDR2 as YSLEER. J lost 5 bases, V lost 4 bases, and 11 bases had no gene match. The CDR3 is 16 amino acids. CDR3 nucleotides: TGCGCCAGCAGCCCGGGCGCCGACAGGGTGGATCAGCCCCAGCATTTT. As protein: CASSPGADRVDQPQHF.

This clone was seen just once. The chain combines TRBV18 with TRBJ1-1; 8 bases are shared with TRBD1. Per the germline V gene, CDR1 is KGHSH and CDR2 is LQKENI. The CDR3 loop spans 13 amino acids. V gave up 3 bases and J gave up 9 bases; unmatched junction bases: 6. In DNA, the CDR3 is TGTGCCAGCTCACCTGACAGGGGCGACAAAGCTTTCTTT. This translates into CASSPDRGDKAFF.

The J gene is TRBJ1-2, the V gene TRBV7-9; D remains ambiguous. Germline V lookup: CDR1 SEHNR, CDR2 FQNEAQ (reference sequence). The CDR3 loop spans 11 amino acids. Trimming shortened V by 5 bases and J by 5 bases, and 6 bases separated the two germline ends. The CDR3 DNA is TGTGCCAGCAGCCCGTCTTATGGCTACACCTTC. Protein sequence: CASSPSYGYTF.

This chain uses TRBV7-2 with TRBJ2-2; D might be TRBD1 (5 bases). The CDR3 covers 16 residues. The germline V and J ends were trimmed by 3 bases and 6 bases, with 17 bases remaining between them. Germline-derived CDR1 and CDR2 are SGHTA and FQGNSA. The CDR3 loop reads CASSFGRQSSSGELFF. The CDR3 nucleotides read TGTGCCAGCAGCTTCGGTCGACAGTCCAGCTCCGGGGAGCTGTTTTTT.